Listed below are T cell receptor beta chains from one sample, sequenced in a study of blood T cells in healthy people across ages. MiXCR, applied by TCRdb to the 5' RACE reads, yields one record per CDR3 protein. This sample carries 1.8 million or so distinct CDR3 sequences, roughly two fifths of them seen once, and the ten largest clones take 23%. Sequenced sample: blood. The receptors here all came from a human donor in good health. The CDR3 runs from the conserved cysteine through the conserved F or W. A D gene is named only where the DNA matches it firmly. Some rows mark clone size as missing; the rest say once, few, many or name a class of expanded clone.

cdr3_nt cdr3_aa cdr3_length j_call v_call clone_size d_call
TGTGCCAGCAGTCCAACAGTCTCTCGGAGCTCCTACAATGAGCAGTTCTTC CASSPTVSRSSYNEQFF 17 TRBJ2-1 TRBV27 NA NA
TGTGCCAGCAGTTCCGGGACGTGGGAAGAGACCCAGTACTTC CASSSGTWEETQYF 14 TRBJ2-5 TRBV6-2/TRBV6-3 few NA
TGTGCCAGCAGTTACGACAGGAACCACGAGCAGTACTTC CASSYDRNHEQYF 13 TRBJ2-7 TRBV6-5 NA NA
TGTGCCAGCAGCTTATACAGGTCGAACACTGAAGCTTTCTTT CASSLYRSNTEAFF 14 TRBJ1-1 TRBV7-6 NA NA
TGTGCCAGCAGCATCTCGGGACAGACTAATCAGCCCCAGCATTTT CASSISGQTNQPQHF 15 TRBJ1-5 TRBV7-9 once TRBD1
TGCGCCAGCAGCCAAGAGCTTCGTAGGAGGGACCGGCCTCCCAGGTTCGAGCAGTACTTC CASSQELRRRDRPPRFEQYF 20 TRBJ2-7 TRBV4-3 NA NA
TGCGCCAGCAGCTTCGACACGAAAGAGACCCAGTACTTC CASSFDTKETQYF 13 TRBJ2-5 TRBV5-1 NA NA
TGTGCCACTCAGGGGGGTGTCGAGGGTTACACCTTC CATQGGVEGYTF 12 TRBJ1-2 TRBV12-3/TRBV12-4 NA TRBD1
TGTGCCAGCAGCCAAGAAGGGGGCCGTAGCACAGATACGCAGTATTTT CASSQEGGRSTDTQYF 16 TRBJ2-3 TRBV4-2 NA TRBD1
TGTGCCAGCAGCTCCGCCTTGGGGAGCCAGTTCTTC CASSSALGSQFF 12 TRBJ2-1 TRBV7-9 NA NA
TGCAGTGCTGGGGGGGGGCCCGCGGGAAACACCATATATTTT CSAGGGPAGNTIYF 14 TRBJ1-3 TRBV20-1 NA NA
TGCGCCAGCAGTATAGCGGGGGAAGAGACCCAGTACTTC CASSIAGEETQYF 13 TRBJ2-5 TRBV5-1 few TRBD2
TGTGCCAGCAGCCATGGGGGGCCGCCAGTGAACGAGCAGTACTTC CASSHGGPPVNEQYF 15 TRBJ2-7 TRBV11-3 NA NA
TGTGCCAGCAGGGACGTCTACACAGATACGCAGTATTTT CASRDVYTDTQYF 13 TRBJ2-3 TRBV2 few NA
TGTGCCAGCTCACCCTCGGTCAGGGCTGAAGCTTTCTTT CASSPSVRAEAFF 13 TRBJ1-1 TRBV18 NA NA
TGTGCCAGCAGCTTTTCAGGGACGTCCACAGATACGCAGTATTTT CASSFSGTSTDTQYF 15 TRBJ2-3 TRBV5-1 many NA
TGTGCCAGCAGCATAACTTGGGGGGCGCGGAATTCACCCCTCCACTTT CASSITWGARNSPLHF 16 TRBJ1-6 TRBV3-1 NA NA
TGTGCCAGCAGCCAAGGCCCTCAGCCCTCCTACGAGCAGTACTTC CASSQGPQPSYEQYF 15 TRBJ2-7 TRBV3-1 NA NA
TGTGCCAGCAGTTATCACATGAACGAGCAGTACTTC CASSYHMNEQYF 12 TRBJ2-7 TRBV6-8 NA NA
TGTGCCAGCAGCCAAGTGGGCAGCGAGGGGGAGACCCAGTACTTC CASSQVGSEGETQYF 15 TRBJ2-5 TRBV14 NA NA
TGCAGTGCTAGAGATGGCAGGGGTTCTGAAGCTTTCTTT CSARDGRGSEAFF 13 TRBJ1-1 TRBV20-1 few NA
TGTGCCAGCAGTCCTCACCTGCCGGGCTTAAAAGAGACCCAGTACTTC CASSPHLPGLKETQYF 16 TRBJ2-5 TRBV12-3/TRBV12-4 many NA
TGTGCCAGCAGTTTAGCGCTAGGTGCCTACGAGCAGTACTTC CASSLALGAYEQYF 14 TRBJ2-7 TRBV12-3/TRBV12-4 few NA
TGTGCCAGCAGTTCCCACGGGACGTCTTTGCAGCTTTCCTACGAGCAGTACTTC CASSSHGTSLQLSYEQYF 18 TRBJ2-7 TRBV6-5 NA NA
TGTGCCAGCAGCCCATGGGGTTCTGAAGCTTTCTTT CASSPWGSEAFF 12 TRBJ1-1 TRBV9 few NA